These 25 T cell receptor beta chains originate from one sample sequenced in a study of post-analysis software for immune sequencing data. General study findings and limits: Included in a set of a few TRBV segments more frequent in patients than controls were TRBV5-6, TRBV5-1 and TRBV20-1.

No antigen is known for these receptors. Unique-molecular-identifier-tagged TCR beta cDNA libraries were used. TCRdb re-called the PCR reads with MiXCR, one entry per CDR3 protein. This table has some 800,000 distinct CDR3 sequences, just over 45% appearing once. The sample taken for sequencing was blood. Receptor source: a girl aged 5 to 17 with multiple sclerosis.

This CDR3 reads CASSQVKSEGSGIPFDTDTQYF. CDR3 bases: TGCGCCAGCAGCCAAGTTAAGTCGGAGGGTAGCGGAATACCCTTTGACACAGATACGCAGTATTTT. The chain is built from TRBV4-1 and TRBJ2-3; D is perhaps TRBD2 (6 bases). Germline-derived CDR1 and CDR2 are MGHRA and YSYEKL. This CDR3 comprises 22 residues. V was shortened by 1 base and J by 2 bases, with 31 bases between the two germline ends.

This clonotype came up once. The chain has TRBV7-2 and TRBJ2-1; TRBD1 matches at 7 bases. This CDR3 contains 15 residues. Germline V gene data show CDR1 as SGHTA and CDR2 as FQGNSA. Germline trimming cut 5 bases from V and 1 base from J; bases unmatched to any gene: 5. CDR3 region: CASSPLTGSYNEQFF. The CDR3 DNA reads TGTGCCAGCAGCCCCTTGACAGGGTCCTACAATGAGCAGTTCTTC. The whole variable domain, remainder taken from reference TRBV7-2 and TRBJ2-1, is GAGVSQSPSNKVTEKGKDVELRCDPISGHTALYWYRQSLGQGLEFLIYFQGNSAPDKSGLPSDRFSAERTGGSVSTLTIQRTQQEDSAVYLCASSPLTGSYNEQFFGPGTRLTVL.

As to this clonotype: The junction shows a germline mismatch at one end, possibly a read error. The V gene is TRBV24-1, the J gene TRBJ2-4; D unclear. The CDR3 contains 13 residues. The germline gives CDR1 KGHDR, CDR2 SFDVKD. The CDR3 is CATSEPSADIQYF. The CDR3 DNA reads TGTGCTACCAGTGAACCCTCAGCCGACATTCAGTACTTC.

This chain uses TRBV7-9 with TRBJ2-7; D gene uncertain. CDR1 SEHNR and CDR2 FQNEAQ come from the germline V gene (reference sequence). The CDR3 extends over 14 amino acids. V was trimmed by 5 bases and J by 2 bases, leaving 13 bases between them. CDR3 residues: CASSQPSSAYEQYF. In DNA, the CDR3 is TGTGCCAGCAGCCAACCCTCCAGCGCCTACGAGCAGTACTTC.

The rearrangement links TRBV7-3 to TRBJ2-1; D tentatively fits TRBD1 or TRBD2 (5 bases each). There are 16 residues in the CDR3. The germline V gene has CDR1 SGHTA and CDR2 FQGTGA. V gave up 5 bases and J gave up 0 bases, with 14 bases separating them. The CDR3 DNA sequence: TGTGCCAGCAGCGTAAGGGACCCTAGCTCCTACAATGAGCAGTTCTTC. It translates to CASSVRDPSSYNEQFF.

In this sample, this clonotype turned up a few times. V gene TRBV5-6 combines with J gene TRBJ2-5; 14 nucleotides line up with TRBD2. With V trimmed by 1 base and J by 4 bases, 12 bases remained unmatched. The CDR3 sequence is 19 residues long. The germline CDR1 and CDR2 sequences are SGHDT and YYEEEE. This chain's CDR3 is CASSLIGRLAGGPGETQYF. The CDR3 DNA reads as TGTGCCAGCAGCTTGATTGGAAGACTAGCGGGAGGGCCGGGAGAGACCCAGTACTTC.

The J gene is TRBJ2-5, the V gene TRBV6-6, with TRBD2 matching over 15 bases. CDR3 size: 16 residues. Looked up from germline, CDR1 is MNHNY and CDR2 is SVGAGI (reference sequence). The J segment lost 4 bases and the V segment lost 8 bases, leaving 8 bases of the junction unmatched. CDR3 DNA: TGTGCCAGCGCCGGACTAGCGGGAGGGCCTGGAGAGACCCAGTACTTC. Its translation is CASAGLAGGPGETQYF.

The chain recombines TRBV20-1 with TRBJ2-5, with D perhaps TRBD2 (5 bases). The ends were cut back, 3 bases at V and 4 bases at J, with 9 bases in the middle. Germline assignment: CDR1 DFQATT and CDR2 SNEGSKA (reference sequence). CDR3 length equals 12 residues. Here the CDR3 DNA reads TGCAGTGCTAGTACTAGAGCAGAGACCCAGTACTTC. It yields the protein CSASTRAETQYF.

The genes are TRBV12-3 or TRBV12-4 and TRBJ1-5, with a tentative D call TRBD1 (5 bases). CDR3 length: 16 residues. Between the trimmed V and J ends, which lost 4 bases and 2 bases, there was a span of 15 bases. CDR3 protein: CASSSSQGGGNQPQHF. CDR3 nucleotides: TGTGCCAGCAGTTCCTCCCAGGGTGGAGGCAATCAGCCCCAGCATTTT.

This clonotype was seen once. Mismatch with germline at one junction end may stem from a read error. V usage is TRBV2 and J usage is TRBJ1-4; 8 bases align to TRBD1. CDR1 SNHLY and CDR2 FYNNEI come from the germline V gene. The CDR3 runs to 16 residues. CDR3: CASSGSRRGPNEKRFF. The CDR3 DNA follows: TGTGCCAGCAGTGGCAGTCGCAGGGGGCCTAATGAAAAACGGTTTTTT.

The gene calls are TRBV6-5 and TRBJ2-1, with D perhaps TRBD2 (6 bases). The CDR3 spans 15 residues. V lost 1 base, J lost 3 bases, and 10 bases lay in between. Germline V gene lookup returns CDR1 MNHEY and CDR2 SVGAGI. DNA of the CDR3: TGTGCCAGCAGTTACTGGGGGGAGGACTACAATGAGCAGTTCTTC. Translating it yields CASSYWGEDYNEQFF.

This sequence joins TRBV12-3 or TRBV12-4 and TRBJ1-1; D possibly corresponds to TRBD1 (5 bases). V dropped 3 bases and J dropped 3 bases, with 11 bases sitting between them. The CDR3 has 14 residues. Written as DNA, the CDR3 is TGTGCCAGCAGTTTCGAGGGGACGGACACTGAAGCTTTCTTT. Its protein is CASSFEGTDTEAFF.

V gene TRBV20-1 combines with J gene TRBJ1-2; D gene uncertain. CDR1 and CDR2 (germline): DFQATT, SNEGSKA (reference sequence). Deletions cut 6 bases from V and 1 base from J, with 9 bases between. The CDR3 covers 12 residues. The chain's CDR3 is CSAAPDNYGYTF. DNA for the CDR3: TGCAGTGCCGCCCCGGATAACTATGGCTACACCTTC.

The CDR3 DNA follows: TGTGCCAGCAGTTACGGGACTAGCGGGAGTCTCGAGCAGTACTTC. Translation gives CASSYGTSGSLEQYF. This sequence joins TRBV6-2 or TRBV6-3 and TRBJ2-7, with 14 bases aligning to TRBD2. The CDR3 is made up of 15 amino acids. Germline V gives CDR1 MNHEY, CDR2 SVGEGT. Unmatched junction bases numbered 3, after V lost 2 bases and J lost 6 bases.

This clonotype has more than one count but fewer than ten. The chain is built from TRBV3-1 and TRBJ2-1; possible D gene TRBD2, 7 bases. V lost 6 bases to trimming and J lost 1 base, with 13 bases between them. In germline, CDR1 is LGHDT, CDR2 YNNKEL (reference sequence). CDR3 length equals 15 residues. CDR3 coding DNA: TGTGCCAGCAGTCAGGAGGGGGGGTCCTACAATGAGCAGTTCTTC. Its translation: CASSQEGGSYNEQFF.

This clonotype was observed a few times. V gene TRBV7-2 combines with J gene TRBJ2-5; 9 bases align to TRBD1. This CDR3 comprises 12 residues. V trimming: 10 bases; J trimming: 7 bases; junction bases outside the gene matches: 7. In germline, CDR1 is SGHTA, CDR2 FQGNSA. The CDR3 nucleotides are TGTGCCACACAACAGGGGGCCGGGACCCAGTACTTC. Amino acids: CATQQGAGTQYF.

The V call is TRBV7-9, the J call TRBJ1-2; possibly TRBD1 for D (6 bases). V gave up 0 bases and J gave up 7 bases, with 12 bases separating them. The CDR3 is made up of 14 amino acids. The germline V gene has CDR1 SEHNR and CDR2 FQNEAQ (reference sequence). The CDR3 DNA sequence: TGTGCCAGCAGCTTAGCGTTGGGGGCCAGTGGCTACACCTTC. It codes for CASSLALGASGYTF. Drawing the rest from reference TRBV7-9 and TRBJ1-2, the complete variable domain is DTGVSQNPRHKITKRGQNVTFRCDPISEHNRLYWYRQTLGQGPEFLTYFQNEAQLEKSRLLSDRFSAERPKGSFSTLEIQRTEQGDSAMYLCASSLALGASGYTFGSGTRLTVV.

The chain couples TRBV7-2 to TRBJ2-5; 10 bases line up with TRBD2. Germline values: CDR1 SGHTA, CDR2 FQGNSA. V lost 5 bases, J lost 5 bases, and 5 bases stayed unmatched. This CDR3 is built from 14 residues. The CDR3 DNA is TGTGCCAGCAGCCAGCGGGAGGGGGCGGAGACCCAGTACTTC. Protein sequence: CASSQREGAETQYF.

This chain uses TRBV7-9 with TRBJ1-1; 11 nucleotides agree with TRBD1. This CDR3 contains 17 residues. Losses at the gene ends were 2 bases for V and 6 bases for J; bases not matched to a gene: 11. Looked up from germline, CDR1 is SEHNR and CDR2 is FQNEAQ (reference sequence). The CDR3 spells CASSLRSGTGGRAEAFF. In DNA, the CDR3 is TGTGCCAGCAGCTTAAGGTCCGGGACAGGGGGACGGGCTGAAGCTTTCTTT.

The CDR3 loop reads CASRTPGLQDNEQFF. The CDR3 DNA is TGTGCCAGCAGGACCCCGGGACTTCAAGACAATGAGCAGTTCTTC. This chain uses TRBV7-8 with TRBJ2-1; possible D gene TRBD2, 6 bases. Germline lookup yields CDR1 SGHVS and CDR2 FQNEAQ. CDR3 length equals 15 residues. V lost 6 bases to trimming and J lost 5 bases, with 17 bases between them.

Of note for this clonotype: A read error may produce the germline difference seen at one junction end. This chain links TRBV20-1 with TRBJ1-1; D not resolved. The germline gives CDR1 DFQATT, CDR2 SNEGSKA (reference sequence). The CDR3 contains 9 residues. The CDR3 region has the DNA TGTGGATCTGGCACTGAAGCTTTCTTT. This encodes CGSGTEAFF.

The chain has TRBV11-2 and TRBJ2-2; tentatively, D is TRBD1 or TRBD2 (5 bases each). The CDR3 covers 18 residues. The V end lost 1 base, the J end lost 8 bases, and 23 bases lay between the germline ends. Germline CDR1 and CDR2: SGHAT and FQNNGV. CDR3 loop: CASSLVGVAPTLSGELFF. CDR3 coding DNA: TGTGCCAGCAGCTTAGTGGGGGTAGCGCCAACCCTAAGTGGGGAGCTGTTTTTT.

CDR3 residues: CASSQSGTYGYTF. The DNA for the CDR3 is TGTGCCAGCAGCCAATCAGGAACCTATGGCTACACCTTC. This chain connects TRBV16 to TRBJ1-2; D call uncertain. CDR1 KGHSY and CDR2 FQNENV come from the germline V gene. This CDR3 is built from 13 residues. V gave up 0 bases and J gave up 4 bases, with 6 bases separating them.

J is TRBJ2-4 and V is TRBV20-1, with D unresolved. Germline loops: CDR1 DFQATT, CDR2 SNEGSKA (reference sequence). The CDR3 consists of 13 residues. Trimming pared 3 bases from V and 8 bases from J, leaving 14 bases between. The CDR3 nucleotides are TGCAGTGCTAGGGTACAGTCTAACTACATTCAGTACTTC. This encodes CSARVQSNYIQYF.

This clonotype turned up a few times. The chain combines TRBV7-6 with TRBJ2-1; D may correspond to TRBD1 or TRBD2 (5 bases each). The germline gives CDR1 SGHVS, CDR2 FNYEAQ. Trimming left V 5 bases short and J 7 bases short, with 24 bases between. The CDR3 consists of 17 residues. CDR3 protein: CASSLDPLGPSGNEQFF. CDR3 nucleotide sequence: TGTGCCAGCAGCCTAGACCCACTAGGCCCGTCAGGGAATGAGCAGTTCTTC.